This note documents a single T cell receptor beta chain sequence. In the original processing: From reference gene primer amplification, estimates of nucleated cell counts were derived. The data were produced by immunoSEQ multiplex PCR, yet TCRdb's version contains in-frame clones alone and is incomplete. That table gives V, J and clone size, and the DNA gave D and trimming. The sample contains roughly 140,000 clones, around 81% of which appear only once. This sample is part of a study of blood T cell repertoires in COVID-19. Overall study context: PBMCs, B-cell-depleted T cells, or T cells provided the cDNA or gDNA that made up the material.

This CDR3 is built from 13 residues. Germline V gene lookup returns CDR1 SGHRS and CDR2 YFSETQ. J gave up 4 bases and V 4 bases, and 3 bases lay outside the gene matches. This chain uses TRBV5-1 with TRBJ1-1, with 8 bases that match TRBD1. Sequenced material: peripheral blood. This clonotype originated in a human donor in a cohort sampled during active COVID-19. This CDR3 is CASSIGQGTEAFF. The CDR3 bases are TGCGCCAGCAGCATCGGACAGGGCACTGAAGCTTTCTTT.